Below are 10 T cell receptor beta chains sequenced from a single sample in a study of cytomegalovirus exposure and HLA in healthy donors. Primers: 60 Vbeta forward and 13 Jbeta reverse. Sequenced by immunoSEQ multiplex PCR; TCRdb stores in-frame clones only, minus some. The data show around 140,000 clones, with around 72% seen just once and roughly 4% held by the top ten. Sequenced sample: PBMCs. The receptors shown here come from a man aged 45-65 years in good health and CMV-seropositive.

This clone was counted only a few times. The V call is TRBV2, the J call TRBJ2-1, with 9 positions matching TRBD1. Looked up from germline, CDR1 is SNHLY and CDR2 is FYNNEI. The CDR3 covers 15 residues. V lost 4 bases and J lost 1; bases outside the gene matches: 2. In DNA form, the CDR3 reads TGTGCCAGCAGTGCGGGGACAGGGTCCTACAATGAGCAGTTCTTC. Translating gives CASSAGTGSYNEQFF.

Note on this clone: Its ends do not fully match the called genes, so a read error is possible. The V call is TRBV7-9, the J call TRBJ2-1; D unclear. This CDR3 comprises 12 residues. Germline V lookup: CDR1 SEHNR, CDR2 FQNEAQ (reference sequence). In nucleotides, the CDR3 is TGTTCCAGCAGCTTCTGGAGTGGCGAGCAGTTCTTC. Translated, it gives CSSSFWSGEQFF. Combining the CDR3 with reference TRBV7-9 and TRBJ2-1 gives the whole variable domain DTGVSQNPRHKITKRGQNVTFRCDPISEHNRLYWYRQTLGQGPEFLTYFQNEAQLEKSRLLSDRFSAERPKGSFSTLEIQRTEQGDSAMYLCSSSFWSGEQFFGPGTRLTVL.

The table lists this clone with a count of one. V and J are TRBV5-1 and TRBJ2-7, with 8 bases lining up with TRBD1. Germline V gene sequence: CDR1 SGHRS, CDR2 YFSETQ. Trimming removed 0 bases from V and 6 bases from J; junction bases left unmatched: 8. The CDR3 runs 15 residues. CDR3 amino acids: CASSLVGTGLVEQYF. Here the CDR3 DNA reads TGCGCCAGCAGCTTGGTAGGGACAGGCTTGGTCGAGCAGTACTTC.

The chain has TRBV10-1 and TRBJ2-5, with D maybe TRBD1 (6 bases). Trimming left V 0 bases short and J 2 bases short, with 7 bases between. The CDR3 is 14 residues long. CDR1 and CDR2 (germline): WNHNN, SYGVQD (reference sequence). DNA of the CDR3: TGCGCCAGCAGTGAGTCCGGGACACAAGAGACCCAGTACTTC. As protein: CASSESGTQETQYF.

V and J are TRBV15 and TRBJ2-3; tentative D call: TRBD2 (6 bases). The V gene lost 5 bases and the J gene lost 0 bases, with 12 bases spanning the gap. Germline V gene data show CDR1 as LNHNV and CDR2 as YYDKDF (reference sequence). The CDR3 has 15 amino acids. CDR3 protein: CATSDRRESTDTQYF. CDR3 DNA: TGTGCCACCAGCGATCGGCGGGAAAGCACAGATACGCAGTATTTT.

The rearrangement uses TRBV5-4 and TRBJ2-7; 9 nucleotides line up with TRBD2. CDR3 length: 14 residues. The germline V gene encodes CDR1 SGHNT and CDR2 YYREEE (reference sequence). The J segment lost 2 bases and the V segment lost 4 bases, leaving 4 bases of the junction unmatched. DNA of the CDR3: TGTGCCAGCAGCCAGCGGGGGGCTACCTACGAGCAGTACTTC. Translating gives CASSQRGATYEQYF.

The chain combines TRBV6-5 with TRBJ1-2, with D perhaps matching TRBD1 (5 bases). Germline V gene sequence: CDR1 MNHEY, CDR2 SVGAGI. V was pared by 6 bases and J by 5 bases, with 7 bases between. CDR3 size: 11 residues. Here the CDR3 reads CASSSGYGYTF. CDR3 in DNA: TGTGCCAGCAGCTCAGGGTATGGCTACACCTTC.

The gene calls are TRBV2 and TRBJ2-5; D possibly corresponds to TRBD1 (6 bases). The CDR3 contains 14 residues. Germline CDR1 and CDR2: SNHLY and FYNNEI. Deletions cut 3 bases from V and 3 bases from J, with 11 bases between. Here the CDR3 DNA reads TGTGCCAGCAGTGAGCGTCAGGGGAAAGAGACCCAGTACTTC. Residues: CASSERQGKETQYF.

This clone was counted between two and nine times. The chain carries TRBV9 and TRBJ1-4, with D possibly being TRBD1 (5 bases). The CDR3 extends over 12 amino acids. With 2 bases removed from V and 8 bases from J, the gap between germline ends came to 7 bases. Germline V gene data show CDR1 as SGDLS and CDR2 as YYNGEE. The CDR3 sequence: CASSVEGEKLFF. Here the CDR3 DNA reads TGTGCCAGCAGCGTGGAGGGGGAAAAACTGTTTTTT.

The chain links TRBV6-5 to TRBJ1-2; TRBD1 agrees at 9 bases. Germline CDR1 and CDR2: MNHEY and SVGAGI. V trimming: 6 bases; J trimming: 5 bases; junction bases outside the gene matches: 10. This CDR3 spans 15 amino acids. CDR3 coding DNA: TGTGCCAGCAGACAACGGGACAGGGCACCATATGGCTACACCTTC. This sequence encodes CASRQRDRAPYGYTF.